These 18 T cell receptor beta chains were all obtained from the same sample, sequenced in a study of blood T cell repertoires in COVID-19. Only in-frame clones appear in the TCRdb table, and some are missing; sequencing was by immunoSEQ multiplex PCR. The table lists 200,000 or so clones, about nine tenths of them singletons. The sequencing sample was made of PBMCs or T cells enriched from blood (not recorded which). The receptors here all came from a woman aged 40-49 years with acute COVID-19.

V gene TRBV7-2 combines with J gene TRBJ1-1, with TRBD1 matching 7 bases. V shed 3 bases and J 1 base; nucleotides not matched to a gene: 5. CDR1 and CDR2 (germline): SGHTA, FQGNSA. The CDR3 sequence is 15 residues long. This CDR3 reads CASSFTGVGNTEAFF. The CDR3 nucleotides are TGTGCCAGCAGCTTTACAGGGGTAGGGAACACTGAAGCTTTCTTT. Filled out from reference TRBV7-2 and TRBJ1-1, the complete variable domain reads GAGVSQSPSNKVTEKGKDVELRCDPISGHTALYWYRQSLGQGLEFLIYFQGNSAPDKSGLPSDRFSAERTGGSVSTLTIQRTQQEDSAVYLCASSFTGVGNTEAFFGQGTRLTVV.

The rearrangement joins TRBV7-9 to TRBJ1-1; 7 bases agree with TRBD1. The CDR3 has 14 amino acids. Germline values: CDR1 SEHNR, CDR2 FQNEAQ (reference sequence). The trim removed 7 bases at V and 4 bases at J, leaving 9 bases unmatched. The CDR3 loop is CASTYGTVGTEAFF. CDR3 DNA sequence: TGTGCCAGCACGTATGGGACAGTGGGCACTGAAGCTTTCTTT.

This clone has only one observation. CDR3 loop: CASTKEWATFQETQYF. In nucleotides, the CDR3 is TGTGCCAGCACCAAAGAATGGGCGACATTCCAAGAGACCCAGTACTTC. The chain carries TRBV2 and TRBJ2-5; no clear D. Germline V gene lookup returns CDR1 SNHLY and CDR2 FYNNEI. The CDR3 loop spans 16 amino acids. V dropped 7 bases and J dropped 1 base, with 19 bases sitting between them.

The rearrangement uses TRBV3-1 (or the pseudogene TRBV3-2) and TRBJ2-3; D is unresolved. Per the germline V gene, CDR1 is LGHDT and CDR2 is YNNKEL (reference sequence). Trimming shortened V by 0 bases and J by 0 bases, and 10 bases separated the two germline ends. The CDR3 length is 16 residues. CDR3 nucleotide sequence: TGTGCCAGCAGCCAAGATTTGGGCGTTAGCACAGATACGCAGTATTTT. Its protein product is CASSQDLGVSTDTQYF.

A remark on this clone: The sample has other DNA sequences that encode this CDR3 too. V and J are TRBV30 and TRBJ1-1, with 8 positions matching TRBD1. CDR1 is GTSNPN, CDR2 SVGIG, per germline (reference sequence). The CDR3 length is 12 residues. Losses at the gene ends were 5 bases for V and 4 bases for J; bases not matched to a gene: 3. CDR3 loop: CAWGQGGTEAFF. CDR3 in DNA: TGTGCCTGGGGACAGGGAGGCACTGAAGCTTTCTTT.

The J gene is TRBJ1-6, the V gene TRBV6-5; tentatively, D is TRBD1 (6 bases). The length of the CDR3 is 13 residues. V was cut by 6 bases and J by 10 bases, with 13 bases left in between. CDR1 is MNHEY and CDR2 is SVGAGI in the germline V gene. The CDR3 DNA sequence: TGTGCCAGCAGCCCAGGGGTTTGGTCACCCCTCCACTTT. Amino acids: CASSPGVWSPLHF.

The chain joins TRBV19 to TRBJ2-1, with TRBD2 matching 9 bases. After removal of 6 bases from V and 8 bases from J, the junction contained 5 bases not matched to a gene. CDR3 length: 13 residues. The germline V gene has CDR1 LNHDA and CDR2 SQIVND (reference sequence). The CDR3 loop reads CASSGGGAHEQFF. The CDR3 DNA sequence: TGTGCCAGTAGCGGCGGGGGGGCCCATGAGCAGTTCTTC.

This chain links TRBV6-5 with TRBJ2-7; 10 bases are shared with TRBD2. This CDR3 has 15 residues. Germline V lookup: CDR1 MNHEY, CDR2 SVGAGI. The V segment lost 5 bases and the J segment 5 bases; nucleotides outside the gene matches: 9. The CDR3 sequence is CASSTSGVAQHEQYF. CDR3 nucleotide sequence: TGTGCCAGCAGTACTAGCGGGGTCGCTCAGCACGAGCAGTACTTC.

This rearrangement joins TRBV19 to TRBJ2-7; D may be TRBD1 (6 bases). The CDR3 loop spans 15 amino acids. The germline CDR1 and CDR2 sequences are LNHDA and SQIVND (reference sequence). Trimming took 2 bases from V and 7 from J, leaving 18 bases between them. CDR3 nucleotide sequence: TGTGCCAGTAGTATAAGGGGCAGGGGAACGAGAGAGCAGTACTTC. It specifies CASSIRGRGTREQYF. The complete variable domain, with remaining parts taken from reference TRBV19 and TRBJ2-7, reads DGGITQSPKYLFRKEGQNVTLSCEQNLNHDAMYWYRQDPGQGLRLIYYSQIVNDFQKGDIAEGYSVSREKKESFPLTVTSAQKNPTAFYLCASSIRGRGTREQYFGPGTRLTVT.

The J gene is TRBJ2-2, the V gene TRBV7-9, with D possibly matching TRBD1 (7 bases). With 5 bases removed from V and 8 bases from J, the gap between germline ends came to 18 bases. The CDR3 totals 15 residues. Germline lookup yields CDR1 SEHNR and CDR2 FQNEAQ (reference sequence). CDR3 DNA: TGTGCCAGCAGCGCCTCCGGAGGGGGCGGGGGGGAGCTGTTTTTT. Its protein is CASSASGGGGGELFF.

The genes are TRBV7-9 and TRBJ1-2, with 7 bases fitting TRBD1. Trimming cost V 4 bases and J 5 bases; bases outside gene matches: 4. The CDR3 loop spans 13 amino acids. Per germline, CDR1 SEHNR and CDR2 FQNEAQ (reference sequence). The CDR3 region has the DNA TGTGCCAGCAGCTCAGGGGGACCTTATGGCTACACCTTC. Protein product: CASSSGGPYGYTF.

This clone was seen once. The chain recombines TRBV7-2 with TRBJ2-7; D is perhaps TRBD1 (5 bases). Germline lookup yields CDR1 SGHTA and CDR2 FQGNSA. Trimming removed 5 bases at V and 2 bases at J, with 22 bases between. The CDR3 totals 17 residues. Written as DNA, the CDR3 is TGTGCCAGCAGCCTCGCTCCGCCAGGGAATAAGCCCTACGAGCAGTACTTC. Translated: CASSLAPPGNKPYEQYF.

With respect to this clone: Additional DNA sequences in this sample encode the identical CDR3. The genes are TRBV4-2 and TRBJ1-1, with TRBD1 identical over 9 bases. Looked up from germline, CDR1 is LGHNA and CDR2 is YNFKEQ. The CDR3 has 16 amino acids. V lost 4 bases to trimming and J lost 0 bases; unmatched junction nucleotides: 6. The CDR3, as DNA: TGTGCCAGCAGCCCCTACGGACAGGGGATGAACACTGAAGCTTTCTTT. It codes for CASSPYGQGMNTEAFF.

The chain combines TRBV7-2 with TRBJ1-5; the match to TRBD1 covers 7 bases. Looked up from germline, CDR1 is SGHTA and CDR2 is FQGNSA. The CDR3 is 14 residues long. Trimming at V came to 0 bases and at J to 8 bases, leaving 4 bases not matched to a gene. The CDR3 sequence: CASSLAGRGKPQHF. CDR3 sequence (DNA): TGTGCCAGCAGCTTAGCGGGCAGGGGGAAGCCCCAGCATTTT.

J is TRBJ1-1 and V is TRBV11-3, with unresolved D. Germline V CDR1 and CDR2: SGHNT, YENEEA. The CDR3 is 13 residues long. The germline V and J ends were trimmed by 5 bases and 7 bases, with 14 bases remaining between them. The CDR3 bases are TGTGCCAGCAGCCCTAGTCGAAGTAGTGAAGCTTTCTTT. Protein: CASSPSRSSEAFF. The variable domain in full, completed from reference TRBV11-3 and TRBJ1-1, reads EAGVVQSPRYKIIEKKQPVAFWCNPISGHNTLYWYLQNLGQGPELLIRYENEEAVDDSQLPKDRFSAERLKGVDSTLKIQPAELGDSAVYLCASSPSRSSEAFFGQGTRLTVV.

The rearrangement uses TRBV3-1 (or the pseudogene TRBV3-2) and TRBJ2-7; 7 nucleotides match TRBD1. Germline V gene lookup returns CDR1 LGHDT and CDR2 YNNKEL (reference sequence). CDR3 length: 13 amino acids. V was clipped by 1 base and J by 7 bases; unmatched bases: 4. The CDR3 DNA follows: TGTGCCAGCAGCCAAGGACAGGGCCTGGAGCAGTACTTC. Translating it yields CASSQGQGLEQYF.

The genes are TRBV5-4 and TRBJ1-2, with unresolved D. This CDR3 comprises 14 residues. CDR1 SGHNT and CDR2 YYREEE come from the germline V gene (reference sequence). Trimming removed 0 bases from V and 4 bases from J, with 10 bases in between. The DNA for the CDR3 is TGTGCCAGCAGCTTGGAGACTGACGGCTATGGCTACACCTTC. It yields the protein CASSLETDGYGYTF. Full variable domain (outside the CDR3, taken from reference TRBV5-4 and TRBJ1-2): ETGVTQSPTHLIKTRGQQVTLRCSSQSGHNTVSWYQQALGQGPQFIFQYYREEENGRGNFPPRFSGLQFPNYSSELNVNALELDDSALYLCASSLETDGYGYTFGSGTRLTVV.

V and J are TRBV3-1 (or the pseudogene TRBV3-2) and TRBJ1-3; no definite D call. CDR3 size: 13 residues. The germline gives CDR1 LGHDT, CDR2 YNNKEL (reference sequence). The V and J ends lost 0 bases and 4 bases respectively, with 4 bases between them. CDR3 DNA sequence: TGTGCCAGCAGCCAAGATCTCGGAAACACCATATATTTT. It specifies CASSQDLGNTIYF.